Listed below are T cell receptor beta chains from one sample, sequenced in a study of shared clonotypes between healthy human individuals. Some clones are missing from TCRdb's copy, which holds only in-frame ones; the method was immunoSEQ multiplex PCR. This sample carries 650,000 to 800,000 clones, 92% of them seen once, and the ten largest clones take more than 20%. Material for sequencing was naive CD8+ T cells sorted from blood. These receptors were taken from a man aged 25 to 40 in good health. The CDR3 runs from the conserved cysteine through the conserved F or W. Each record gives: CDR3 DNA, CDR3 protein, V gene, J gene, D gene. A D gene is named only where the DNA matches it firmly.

CDR3 DNA: TGTGCCACCCTCGATCGGGGGCATGGCTACACCTTC
CDR3 protein: CATLDRGHGYTF
V gene: TRBV27
J gene: TRBJ1-2
D gene: .

CDR3 DNA: TGTGCCAGCAGTGAAAAGCCATTCCCAAACGAGCAGTACTTC
CDR3 protein: CASSEKPFPNEQYF
V gene: TRBV6-1
J gene: TRBJ2-7
D gene: .

CDR3 DNA: TGTGCCAGCAGCCCCCCGAACGAGCAGTACTTC
CDR3 protein: CASSPPNEQYF
V gene: TRBV21-1
J gene: TRBJ2-7
D gene: .

CDR3 DNA: TGTGCCAGCAGCTTAACGGCTAGCGGCAATGAGCAGTTCTTC
CDR3 protein: CASSLTASGNEQFF
V gene: TRBV7-9
J gene: TRBJ2-1
D gene: TRBD2

CDR3 DNA: TGTGCCAGCAGCGTAGTGGGAAACACAAGGACAGATACGCAGTATTTT
CDR3 protein: CASSVVGNTRTDTQYF
V gene: TRBV9
J gene: TRBJ2-3
D gene: .

CDR3 DNA: TGTGCCAGCAGTTTCCTCCTCGGGGAGCACGAGCAGTACTTC
CDR3 protein: CASSFLLGEHEQYF
V gene: TRBV27
J gene: TRBJ2-7
D gene: .

CDR3 DNA: TGCAGCGTTGAACCGGGACTAAAAGACAATGAGCAGTTCTTC
CDR3 protein: CSVEPGLKDNEQFF
V gene: TRBV29-1
J gene: TRBJ2-1
D gene: TRBD2

CDR3 DNA: TGTGCCAGCAGGCCGTATACTGAGGCCTACGAGCAGTACTTC
CDR3 protein: CASRPYTEAYEQYF
V gene: TRBV28
J gene: TRBJ2-7
D gene: .

CDR3 DNA: TGTGCCAGCAGTTCAGCGACAAGAAATACCTACGAGCAGTACTTC
CDR3 protein: CASSSATRNTYEQYF
V gene: TRBV27
J gene: TRBJ2-7
D gene: .

CDR3 DNA: TGTGCCAGCAGCTTGGGGGGGGAAAACATTCAGTACTTC
CDR3 protein: CASSLGGENIQYF
V gene: TRBV5-4
J gene: TRBJ2-4
D gene: .